This T cell receptor (beta chain) emerged from a study of CD8 T cells in Susac syndrome. CD8+ and CD4+ T cells taken from blood had their TCR beta sequenced. Patients with stable or active relapsing-remitting disease, all of them treatment-naive, made up the multiple sclerosis controls. The length of the CDR3 is 15 residues. The germline CDR1 and CDR2 sequences are SGHVS and FQNEAQ. Trimming cost V 5 bases and J 3 bases; bases outside gene matches: 9. RNA amounts of about 0.5 to 1 ug underwent reverse transcription with random hexamers. In TCRdb, the immunoSEQ multiplex PCR reads were re-called with MiXCR into one record per CDR3 protein. The table includes some 120,000 distinct CDR3 sequences, 90% to 95% detected once.

V gene TRBV7-8 combines with J gene TRBJ1-2; 7 positions agree with TRBD1. Sequencing was done on a sample of CD4+ T cells from PBMCs. The clonotype originates from a human donor with multiple sclerosis. The CDR3 region has the DNA TGTGCCAGCAGCCTACCGACAGGGACTGACTATGGCTACACCTTC. It translates to CASSLPTGTDYGYTF.